The source of this TCR beta chain is a study of graft-versus-host responses after intestinal transplantation. Study as a whole: Tacrolimus plus steroids were given to all recipients for about 3 years, preceded by anti-thymocyte globulin induction.

CDR1 is SQVTM and CDR2 is ANQGSEA in the germline V gene. This CDR3 region has 12 residues. V was pared by 7 bases and J by 7 bases, with 3 bases of the junction left unmatched. Note on this clone: The antigen is unknown.

Method: immunoSEQ multiplex PCR; TCRdb's copy keeps in-frame clones and lacks some. This sample has some 86,000 clones, with less than 90% found just once. The source was unstimulated CD4+ T cells sorted from spleen or lymph node cells, collected before transplant. This chain connects TRBV29-1 to TRBJ1-4; 10 nucleotides agree with TRBD1. The clonotype was recovered from a human donor who was the organ donor for an intestinal transplant. The CDR3 protein is CSGRTGGEKLFF. CDR3 bases: TGCAGCGGTAGGACAGGGGGTGAAAAACTGTTTTTT.